A selection of T cell receptor beta chains follows, all from one sample in a study of breast tumors, draining lymph nodes, adjacent tissues. TCRdb recomputed calls from the multiplex PCR reads with MiXCR, one row per CDR3 protein. Of about 270,000 distinct CDR3 sequences in the sample, about 30% are singletons; the top ten hold over 0.95%. Sequenced input: axillary lymph node tissue. Source of these receptors: a female donor with breast cancer. Some clones in this sample may be carry-over from other donors' samples. Both conserved end residues are part of each CDR3. The D gene is left open where the match is weak. For some rows the clone size is stated as once, few or many, or as a class when expanded; others skip it.

15,.,.,TRBJ2-7,TRBV30,CAWSVRDSASYEQYF,TGTGCCTGGAGTGTACGGGACTCCGCGTCCTACGAGCAGTACTTC
14,many,TRBD2,TRBJ2-1,TRBV5-1,CASRPGLAEFGQFF,TGCGCCAGCAGGCCGGGACTAGCGGAGTTCGGGCAGTTCTTC
14,many,TRBD1,TRBJ1-5,TRBV7-9,CASSLGDSVEPQHF,TGTGCCAGCAGCTTAGGGGACAGTGTGGAGCCCCAGCATTTT
15,.,.,TRBJ2-5,TRBV11-1,CASSIPTDFQETQYF,TGTGCCAGCAGCATCCCGACCGATTTCCAAGAGACCCAGTACTTC
16,few,TRBD1,TRBJ2-6,TRBV19,CASRDRAGSGANVLTF,TGTGCCAGCCGGGACAGGGCTGGCTCTGGGGCCAACGTCCTGACTTTC
14,.,.,TRBJ2-5,TRBV11-3,CASSLDSTEETQYF,TGTGCCAGCAGCTTAGACTCGACAGAGGAGACCCAGTACTTC
16,.,.,TRBJ1-5,TRBV19,CASSIRGTDSNQPQHF,TGTGCCAGTAGTATTCGGGGGACCGACAGTAATCAGCCCCAGCATTTT
15,.,.,TRBJ2-7,TRBV7-9,CASSSISDSTYEQYF,TGTGCCAGCAGCTCCATTTCGGACAGCACCTACGAGCAGTACTTC
12,many,.,TRBJ2-7,TRBV7-9,CASSLAPNEQYF,TGTGCCAGCAGCTTGGCGCCCAACGAGCAGTACTTC
12,.,.,TRBJ2-5,TRBV6-4,CASMRSGETQYF,TGTGCCAGCATGCGCTCCGGGGAGACCCAGTACTTC
16,many,TRBD1,TRBJ1-6,TRBV7-9,CASSFLAGTGSSPLHF,TGTGCCAGCAGCTTTCTTGCCGGGACAGGGAGTTCACCCCTCCACTTT
15,.,TRBD2,TRBJ2-3,TRBV6-4,CASRGTSGRTDTQYF,TGTGCCAGCAGGGGGACTAGCGGGAGGACAGATACGCAGTATTTT
16,many,.,TRBJ2-5,TRBV15,CATSRDSPARQETQYF,TGTGCCACCAGCAGAGATAGTCCAGCACGCCAAGAGACCCAGTACTTC